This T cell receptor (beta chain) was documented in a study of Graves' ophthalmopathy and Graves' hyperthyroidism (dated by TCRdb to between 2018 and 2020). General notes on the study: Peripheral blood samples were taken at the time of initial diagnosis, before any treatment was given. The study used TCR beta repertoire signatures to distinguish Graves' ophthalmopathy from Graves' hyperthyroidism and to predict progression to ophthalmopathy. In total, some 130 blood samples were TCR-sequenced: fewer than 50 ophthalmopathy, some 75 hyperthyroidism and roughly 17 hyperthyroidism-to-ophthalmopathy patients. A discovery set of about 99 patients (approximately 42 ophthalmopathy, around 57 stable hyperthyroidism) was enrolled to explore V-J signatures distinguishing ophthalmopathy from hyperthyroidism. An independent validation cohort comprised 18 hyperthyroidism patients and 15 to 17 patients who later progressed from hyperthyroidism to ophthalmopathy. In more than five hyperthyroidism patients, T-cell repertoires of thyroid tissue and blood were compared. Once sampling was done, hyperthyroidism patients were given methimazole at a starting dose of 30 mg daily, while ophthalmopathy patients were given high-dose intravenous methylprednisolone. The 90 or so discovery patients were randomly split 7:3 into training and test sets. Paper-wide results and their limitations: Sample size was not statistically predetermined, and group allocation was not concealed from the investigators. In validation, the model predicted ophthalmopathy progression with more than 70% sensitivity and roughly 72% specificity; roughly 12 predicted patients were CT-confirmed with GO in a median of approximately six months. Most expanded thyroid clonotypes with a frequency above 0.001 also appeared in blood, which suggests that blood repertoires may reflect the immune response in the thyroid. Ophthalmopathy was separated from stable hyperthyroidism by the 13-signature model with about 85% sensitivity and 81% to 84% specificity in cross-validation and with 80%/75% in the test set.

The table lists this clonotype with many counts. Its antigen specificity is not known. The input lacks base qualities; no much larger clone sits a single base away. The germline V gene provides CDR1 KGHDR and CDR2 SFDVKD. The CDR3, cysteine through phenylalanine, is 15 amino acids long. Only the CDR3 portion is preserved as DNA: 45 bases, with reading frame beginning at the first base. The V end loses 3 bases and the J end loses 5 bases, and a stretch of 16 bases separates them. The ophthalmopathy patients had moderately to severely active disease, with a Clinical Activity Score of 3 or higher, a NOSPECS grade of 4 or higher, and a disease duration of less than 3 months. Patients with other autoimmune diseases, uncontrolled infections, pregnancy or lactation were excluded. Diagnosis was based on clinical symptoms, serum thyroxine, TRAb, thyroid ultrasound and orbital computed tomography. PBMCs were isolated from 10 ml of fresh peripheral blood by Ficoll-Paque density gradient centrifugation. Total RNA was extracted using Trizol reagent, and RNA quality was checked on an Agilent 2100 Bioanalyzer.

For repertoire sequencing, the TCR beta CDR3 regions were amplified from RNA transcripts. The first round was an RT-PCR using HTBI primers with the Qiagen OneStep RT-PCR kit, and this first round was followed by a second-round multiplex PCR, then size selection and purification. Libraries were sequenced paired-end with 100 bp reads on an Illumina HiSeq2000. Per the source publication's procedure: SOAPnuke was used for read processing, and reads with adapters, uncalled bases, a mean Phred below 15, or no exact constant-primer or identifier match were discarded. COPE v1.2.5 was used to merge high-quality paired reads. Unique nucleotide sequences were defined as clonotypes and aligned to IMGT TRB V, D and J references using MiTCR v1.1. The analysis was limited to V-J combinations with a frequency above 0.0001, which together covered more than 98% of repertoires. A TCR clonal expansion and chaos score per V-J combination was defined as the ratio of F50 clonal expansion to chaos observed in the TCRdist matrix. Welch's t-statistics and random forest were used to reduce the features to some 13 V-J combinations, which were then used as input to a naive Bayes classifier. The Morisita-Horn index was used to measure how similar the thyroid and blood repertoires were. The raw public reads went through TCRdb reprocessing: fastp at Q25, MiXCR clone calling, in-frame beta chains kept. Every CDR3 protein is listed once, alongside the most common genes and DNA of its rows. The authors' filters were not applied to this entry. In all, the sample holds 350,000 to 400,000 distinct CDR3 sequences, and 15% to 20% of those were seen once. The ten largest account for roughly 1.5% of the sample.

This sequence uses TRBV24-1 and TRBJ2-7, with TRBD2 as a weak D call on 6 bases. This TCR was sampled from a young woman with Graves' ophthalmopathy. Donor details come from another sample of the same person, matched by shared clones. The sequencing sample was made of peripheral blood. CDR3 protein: CATSDPYGGKNEQYF. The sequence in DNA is TGTGCCACCAGTGATCCCTATGGCGGGAAGAACGAGCAGTACTTC.